Listed here is a single T cell receptor beta chain. Its antigen target is currently unknown. Base-call qualities are not available, and no considerably larger clone is one nucleotide away. This sample stems from a study of identical twins (dated by TCRdb to the mid-2010s). Context from the whole study: TCR alpha and beta repertoires from monozygotic twins, unrelated adults of various ages and cord blood were deep-sequenced to test whether fetal clonotypes persist. Replicate twin experiments were performed at different times using different library preparation protocols to rule out contamination. Here is what the overall study found, with its caveats: Because the same donors could not be followed over many years, the conclusions depended on cross-sectional statistical analysis. Fewer insertions were carried by abundant cord blood beta clonotypes; a weaker similar trend was observed in young adult naive repertoires, while no such trend was observed in memory repertoires. Excess twin sharing in beta out-of-frame sequences was weaker because fewer shared sequences lowered the signal-to-noise ratio. Compared with coincidental sharing between unrelated individuals, out-of-frame TCR alpha sequences shared between twins showed an excess of sequences with low generation probability. Zero-insertion analyses could be partly confounded by invariant T cells such as MAIT and iNKT, although diverse VJ usage argued against such confounding for most clonotypes. In monozygotic twins, out-of-frame TCR alpha sharing was systematically underestimated by recombination models, although the models agreed with sharing between unrelated individuals.

All donors were healthy Caucasians. The twin cohort consisted of three pairs of female monozygotic twins, all aged about 18 to 29 years. CD4+ and CD8+ T cell populations were isolated with positive isolation kits from Invitrogen. CDR3 length: 15 amino acids, cysteine to phenylalanine. Only the CDR3 region is kept as DNA, spanning 45 bases read in frame from base 1. CDR1 SEHNR and CDR2 FQNEAQ were looked up in the germline V gene (reference sequence). At the junction V is shortened by 4 bases and J by 2 bases, with 12 bases in between. The library was generated by 5' RACE. Reads for this sample came from an Illumina HiSeq 2000. A universal primer binding site was introduced by template switching, and a unique molecular identifier was present in the final cDNA, enabling accurate counting of TCR cDNA molecules. Specific primers in the conserved constant-segment region were used to synthesize first-strand cDNA for TCR alpha and beta chains. To control for contamination, each cDNA library was double barcoded with a SMART-Mk sample barcode plus Illumina barcodes. Two successive PCR steps introduced TruSeq adapter sequences along with Illumina sample barcodes. Sequencing of the TCR alpha and beta cDNA libraries was done on the Illumina HiSeq platform using custom primers. On the study's bioinformatics: MiGEC was used to process raw reads and extract unique molecular identifiers, and MiXCR was used to find CDR3 positions. For each individual, recombination models were inferred using an EM algorithm with the repgenHMM and IGoR tools. Shared clonotypes were analyzed with the tcR package in R, and sharing was normalized by the product of cloneset sizes. To study raw recombination without the effects of thymic and clonal selection, out-of-frame nonproductive sequences were analyzed. The public reads were run again by TCRdb, first through fastp at Q25 and then through MiXCR, and only productive beta chains were kept. Each entry merges the rows of one CDR3 protein and shows their most common DNA and genes. It is TCRdb's table, rather than the study itself, that gives the V and J calls and clone size. The sample profile shows 250,000 to 300,000 distinct CDR3 sequences; 7.5% to 9.5% of them were found once. 7% to 8.5% of the sample is taken by the ten largest.

These data were also reused for a study on yellow fever vaccine responses in identical twins. From the second report: According to the authors, in identical twins the way T cells responded to vaccination appeared partly convergent and partly personalized. In identical twins, the study followed T cell clones that responded to the vaccine with precision.

This receptor chain uses TRBV7-9 and TRBJ2-1; the D call is tentative, TRBD1 or TRBD2, as each matches 5 bases. The sample was CD8+ T cells sorted from blood. The TCR sequence derives from a woman under 30 in good health. The CDR3 protein: CASSYRDAPYNEQFF. The DNA sequence is TGTGCCAGCAGCTATCGGGACGCACCCTACAATGAGCAGTTCTTC. Outside the CDR3, residues come from the reference TRBV7-9 and TRBJ2-1 proteins, so the full variable domain is: DTGVSQNPRHKITKRGQNVTFRCDPISEHNRLYWYRQTLGQGPEFLTYFQNEAQLEKSRLLSDRFSAERPKGSFSTLEIQRTEQGDSAMYLCASSYRDAPYNEQFFGPGTRLTVL.